Listed below are T cell receptor beta chains from one sample, sequenced in a study of T cells after posttransplantation cyclophosphamide. The repertoire was sequenced with immunoSEQ multiplex PCR; TCRdb's copy has only in-frame clones and lacks some. Among 15,000 to 20,000 clones listed, about nine tenths were seen once. The source was PBMCs, collected after allogeneic stem cell transplant with posttransplant cyclophosphamide. These TCRs come from a female patient in her 40s who received an allogeneic stem cell transplant from a related donor, was CMV-positive, and had no GVHD. Part of the T cells may come from the graft donor. Both conserved end residues are part of each CDR3. A D gene is named only where the DNA matches it firmly. Rows give clone size only sometimes, using once, few, many, or a class for an expanded clone.

J | D | size | V | CDR3 | DNA
TRBJ1-1 | NA | NA | TRBV9 | CASSPNLGDTEAFF | TGTGCCAGCAGCCCGAATCTAGGTGACACTGAAGCTTTCTTT
TRBJ2-5 | NA | NA | TRBV28 | CASSLLETQYF | TGTGCCAGCAGTTTACTGGAGACCCAGTACTTC
TRBJ1-1 | NA | NA | TRBV11-3 | CASSSRTDTEAFF | TGTGCCAGCAGTTCTAGGACAGACACTGAAGCTTTCTTT
TRBJ1-2 | NA | few | TRBV10-3 | CAISETQDGYTF | TGTGCCATCAGTGAGACACAGGATGGCTACACCTTC
TRBJ2-1 | TRBD1 | NA | TRBV25-1 | CASSGYYRDRDHYNEQFF | TGTGCCAGCAGTGGATATTACCGGGACAGGGATCACTACAATGAGCAGTTCTTC
TRBJ2-3 | NA | NA | TRBV5-4 | CASSLRRERTDTQYF | TGTGCCAGCAGCTTAAGACGGGAGCGGACAGATACGCAGTATTTT
TRBJ1-4 | TRBD1 | once | TRBV29-1 | CSVLKGQGAGKLFF | TGCAGCGTTCTAAAGGGACAGGGGGCCGGGAAACTGTTTTTT
TRBJ1-1 | TRBD1 | NA | TRBV18 | CASSPPGQGLGNTEAFF | TGTGCCAGCTCACCCCCGGGACAGGGCCTGGGGAACACTGAAGCTTTCTTT
TRBJ2-7 | NA | NA | TRBV4-3 | CASSQDSRDTYEQYF | TGCGCCAGCAGCCAAGATTCCAGGGACACCTACGAGCAGTACTTC
TRBJ2-5 | TRBD2 | NA | TRBV27 | CASSDGLAGRPQETQYF | TGTGCCAGCAGTGACGGACTAGCGGGAAGACCACAAGAGACCCAGTACTTC
TRBJ1-3 | NA | NA | TRBV7-2 | CASSAKGDRGTIYF | TGTGCCAGCAGCGCCAAGGGGGATAGGGGCACCATATATTTT
TRBJ2-1 | TRBD2 | NA | TRBV19 | CASRKIAGGFNEQFF | TGTGCCAGTCGAAAAATAGCGGGGGGTTTTAATGAGCAGTTCTTC
TRBJ2-7 | TRBD2 | NA | TRBV6-5 | CASSYSRLAGVYEQYF | TGTGCCAGCAGTTACTCTAGGCTAGCGGGAGTATACGAGCAGTACTTC
TRBJ1-1 | TRBD1 | NA | TRBV11-1 | CASSFQQGAQAEAFF | TGTGCCAGCAGCTTTCAACAGGGGGCTCAAGCTGAAGCTTTCTTT
TRBJ2-3 | TRBD2 | NA | TRBV7-9 | CASSLGGLAGSTDTQYF | TGTGCCAGCAGCTTAGGGGGACTAGCGGGATCCACAGATACGCAGTATTTT
TRBJ2-1 | NA | NA | TRBV9 | CASSVGTGGNEQFF | TGTGCCAGCAGCGTGGGAACCGGAGGCAATGAGCAGTTCTTC
TRBJ1-2 | NA | NA | TRBV5-1 | CASRREGNGYTF | TGCGCCAGCAGGAGGGAAGGAAACGGCTACACCTTC
TRBJ2-1 | TRBD2 | NA | TRBV29-1 | CSGRAGGSYNEQFF | TGCAGCGGACGAGCGGGAGGGTCCTACAATGAGCAGTTCTTC
TRBJ2-7 | NA | NA | TRBV29-1 | CSVQGYEQYF | TGCAGCGTACAGGGCTACGAGCAGTACTTC
TRBJ2-1 | NA | NA | TRBV15 | CATSGAGITYNEQFF | TGTGCCACCAGCGGAGCGGGTATTACCTACAATGAGCAGTTCTTC
TRBJ2-7 | NA | few | TRBV21-1 | CASTVTLGRDHEQYF | TGTGCCAGCACCGTCACCCTCGGGAGGGACCACGAGCAGTACTTC
TRBJ2-1 | TRBD2 | NA | TRBV18 | CASSPLSGNLIGEQFF | TGTGCCAGCTCGCCTCTAAGCGGGAATCTCATCGGTGAGCAGTTCTTC